This T cell receptor (beta chain) was captured by sequencing in a study of vaccination and CD4 T cells after COVID-19 (dated by TCRdb to the early 2020s). Notes on the research overall: Convalescent patients had a positive SARS-CoV-2 result on nasal swab PCR, and of these patients, nine had mild disease and one had severe disease. The convalescent cohort comprised six males and four females, including two Hispanic individuals, seven Caucasians, two Asians and one multiracial person. Each participant got two doses of either the Pfizer-BioNTech BNT162b2 vaccine (n=8) or the Moderna mRNA-1273 vaccine (n=2). Post-COVID blood samples were collected from convalescent patients a median of approximately 100 days after diagnosis, with a range of roughly 30 to 170 days. The time from the second vaccine dose to post-vaccine blood sampling had a median of roughly 70 days and ranged from roughly 13 to 241 days. The cultures were stimulated with overlapping spike peptide pools from SARS-CoV-2 and from the common cold coronaviruses HCoV-NL63, HCoV-OC43 and HCoV-229E. In control cultures, a CEFX viral epitope pool was used as positive control, an HIV-1 Nef peptide pool was used as negative control, or no peptide was added. In ten to eleven COVID-19 convalescent patients and a handful of infection-naive healthy vaccine recipients, the spike-specific CD4+ TCR repertoire before mRNA vaccination was compared with the repertoire after mRNA vaccination.

With regard to this clonotype: Which antigen it targets is not known. Nothing much larger sits one base from this clone, and base qualities are not available.

General study outcomes and caveats: An increase in the median number of SARS-CoV-2-reactive clonotypes from approximately 23 after infection to 38 after vaccination was observed, but the change was not found to be significant. The number of convalescent patients in the study was relatively small, and the study did not examine early timepoints following natural infection. In convalescent patients, a median roughly 87% of post-vaccine SARS-CoV-2-reactive clones were detected only after vaccination, suggesting vaccine-specific priming. Of the vaccine-specific clones found in convalescent patients, nearly all (304 of 307) were mono-reactive for SARS-CoV-2 spike instead of being cross-reactive with common cold coronaviruses.

Read against the paper, the sample's treatment or condition label means: roughly ten-day PBMC culture with coronavirus spike peptide pools or control peptides (ViraFEST assay). The ViraFEST assay was used in the study, in which antigen-specific T cells were expanded with peptide pools and expanded clonotypes were subsequently identified by TCR sequencing. The positive SARS-CoV-2 PCR tests of the convalescent patients were dated from March to December 2020, before the Alpha, Beta and Delta variants emerged in the United States. PBMCs were cultured at a few million per well in IMDM supplemented with around 5% human AB serum and 9 to 10 IU/ml IL-2, with approximately 11 ug/ml peptide pools added. Half of the culture medium was replaced with fresh IL-2-containing medium on days 3 and 7. Once the cells had been in culture for about 10 days, the EasySep CD4+ T cell isolation kit was used to isolate CD4+ T cells by negative selection. Ficoll-Paque Plus gradient centrifugation was used to isolate PBMCs from whole blood, and the isolated PBMCs were then either used fresh or cryopreserved at -140C. Each culture condition was generally run in triplicate wells.

Libraries were made using PCR. TCR sequencing of DNA from cultured CD4+ T cells used the Oncomine TCR Beta short-read assay at the Johns Hopkins FTIC core. Genomic DNA was extracted from the cultured CD4+ T cells with the QIAamp micro DNA kit. Oncomine TCR Beta libraries from cultured CD4+ T cells were pooled using unique dual indexes and sequenced on an Illumina iSeq 100. In the authors' own workflow: Non-productive sequences were removed, and CDR3s that did not start with C, did not end with F or W, or were shorter than 7 amino acids were discarded. The MANAFEST web application identified antigen-specific clonotypes by comparing peptide-stimulated wells against reference wells and other culture wells. An FDR below 0.05, an odds ratio above 5, and a productive frequency above 0.1% in at least two of three replicate wells were required for clones to be considered positive. A clonotype was classed as cross-reactive if the clonotype showed significant expansion both in SARS-CoV-2 spike wells and in at least one common cold coronavirus spike condition. CDR3 homology was assessed with Levenshtein distances (stringdist) and unrooted phylogenetic trees (ape) in R version 3.6.1. TCRdb redid the processing of the public reads, applying fastp at Q25 and MiXCR, and retained in-frame beta chains. Each CDR3 protein appears once, grouped with its most common genes and DNA. Clone size and V and J calls follow TCRdb, not the original study. The sample data list approximately 12,000 distinct CDR3 sequences, and about 51% of these were observed just once. In total, the top ten clones hold about 16% of the sample.

The germline V gene supplies CDR1 SGHRS and CDR2 YFSETQ. The CDR3 runs 14 residues from the cysteine to the phenylalanine. The kept DNA is CDR3 alone, 42 bases in frame from the first base. At the junction V is shortened by 0 bases and J by 5 bases; bases outside the gene matches: 3. The chain is assembled from TRBV5-1 and TRBJ2-5; the central 8 bases match TRBD2. The sample comprised CD4+ T cells from blood, cultured in vitro. The TCR comes from a human donor who had recovered from COVID-19. CDR3 loop: CASSLGGRMETQYF. Read as DNA, the sequence is TGCGCCAGCAGCTTGGGCGGGAGGATGGAGACCCAGTACTTC.